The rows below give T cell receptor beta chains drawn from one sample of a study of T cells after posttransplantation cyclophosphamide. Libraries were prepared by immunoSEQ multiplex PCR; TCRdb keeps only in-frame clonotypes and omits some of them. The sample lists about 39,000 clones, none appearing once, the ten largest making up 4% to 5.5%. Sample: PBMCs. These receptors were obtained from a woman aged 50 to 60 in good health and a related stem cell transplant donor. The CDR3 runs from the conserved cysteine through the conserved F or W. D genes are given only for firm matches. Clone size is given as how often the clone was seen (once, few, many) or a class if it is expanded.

CDR3: CASSVEGQNTGELFF
DNA: TGTGCCAGCAGCGTGGAGGGCCAGAACACCGGGGAGCTGTTTTTT
V: TRBV9
D: NA
size: many
J: TRBJ2-2

CDR3: CASSSLLQGWSAQHF
DNA: TGTGCCAGCAGTTCCCTTTTGCAGGGTTGGTCAGCCCAGCATTTT
V: TRBV6-6
D: NA
size: many
J: TRBJ1-5

CDR3: CASSLIGTTFYGYTF
DNA: TGTGCCAGCAGTTTAATAGGGACAACTTTCTATGGCTACACCTTC
V: TRBV27
D: NA
size: many
J: TRBJ1-2

CDR3: CATRQVNYGYTF
DNA: TGTGCCACCCGGCAGGTGAACTATGGCTACACCTTC
V: TRBV6-5
D: NA
size: many
J: TRBJ1-2

CDR3: CAISGSSVGAGETQYF
DNA: TGTGCCATCAGTGGGTCCTCGGTAGGGGCCGGAGAGACCCAGTACTTC
V: TRBV10-3
D: NA
size: many
J: TRBJ2-5

CDR3: CASSLTGGLEAFF
DNA: TGTGCCAGCAGTCTGACAGGGGGTTTGGAGGCTTTCTTT
V: TRBV27
D: TRBD1
size: many
J: TRBJ1-1

CDR3: CASSLASEKLFF
DNA: TGTGCCAGCAGTCTTGCGAGTGAAAAACTGTTTTTT
V: TRBV28
D: NA
size: few
J: TRBJ1-4

CDR3: CASSFGVRQGGLDNQPQHF
DNA: TGTGCCAGCAGTTTTGGTGTCCGCCAGGGGGGCTTGGACAATCAGCCCCAGCATTTT
V: TRBV28
D: TRBD1
size: many
J: TRBJ1-5

CDR3: CATSRDRDSQETQYF
DNA: TGTGCCACCAGCAGAGATCGGGACTCCCAGGAGACCCAGTACTTC
V: TRBV15
D: NA
size: many
J: TRBJ2-5

CDR3: CASSIGQTTDTQYF
DNA: TGCGCCAGCAGCATTGGACAGACCACAGATACGCAGTATTTT
V: TRBV5-1
D: NA
size: many
J: TRBJ2-3

CDR3: CASSLLPGTSGDEQFF
DNA: TGCGCCAGCAGCCTCCTGCCCGGGACTAGCGGTGATGAGCAGTTCTTC
V: TRBV4-3
D: TRBD2
size: many
J: TRBJ2-1

CDR3: CASSRTSGASYEQYF
DNA: TGTGCCAGCAGCCGGACTAGCGGGGCTTCCTACGAGCAGTACTTC
V: TRBV5-4
D: TRBD2
size: many
J: TRBJ2-7

CDR3: CASSSPSRDEQFF
DNA: TGTGCCAGTAGTTCCCCCTCTCGCGATGAGCAGTTCTTC
V: TRBV19
D: NA
size: many
J: TRBJ2-1